Listed below are T cell receptor beta chains from one sample, sequenced in a study of T cell changes during pregnancy in multiple sclerosis. TCRdb's table, derived via immunoSEQ multiplex PCR, lists solely in-frame clones and lacks some. The sample lists about 59,000 clones; over 90% were seen once. The material sequenced was CD8+ T cells from peripheral blood mononuclear cells, taken in the third trimester of pregnancy. The source of these receptors is a female donor with multiple sclerosis, enrolled in a pregnancy study. Each CDR3 is given with its conserved first and last residue. A D gene is named only where the DNA matches it firmly. Clone size is not always given. Where it is, it says once, few, many or a class for expanded clones.

clone_size	j_call	d_call	v_call	cdr3_nt	cdr3_aa
few	TRBJ2-3	-	TRBV19	TGTGCCAGTAGTATGTTTGGAGAAGCAACCCCCACAGATACGCAGTATTTT	CASSMFGEATPTDTQYF
once	TRBJ2-3	-	TRBV27	TGTGCCAGCAGTGAACTAGGACTCACAGATACGCAGTATTTT	CASSELGLTDTQYF
-	TRBJ2-7	TRBD2	TRBV4-1	TGCGCCAGCAGCCCACTAGCGGGTATCTACGAGCAGTACTTC	CASSPLAGIYEQYF
-	TRBJ2-1	-	TRBV19	TGTGCCAGTAGTATAAGATCGGGACTCCATTCGGATGAGCAGTTCTTC	CASSIRSGLHSDEQFF
-	TRBJ1-1	TRBD1	TRBV4-2	TGTGCCAGCAGCCACCAGACCGGGACAGGGGGCACTGAAGCTTTCTTT	CASSHQTGTGGTEAFF
-	TRBJ2-2	TRBD2	TRBV9	TGTGCCAGCAGCGCCCGGTGGACTAGCGCGAACACCGGGGAGCTGTTTTTT	CASSARWTSANTGELFF
-	TRBJ2-1	TRBD1	TRBV6-1	TGTGCCAGCAGACGGACAGGGGAAAGGTACAATGAGCAGTTCTTC	CASRRTGERYNEQFF
few	TRBJ2-6	-	TRBV29-1	TGCAGCGTTGAAGGAGGGGACACCAACGTCCTGACTTTC	CSVEGGDTNVLTF
-	TRBJ1-2	TRBD1	TRBV5-1	TGCGCCAGCAGCTACTTGGGACAGGGGCATGGCTACACCTTC	CASSYLGQGHGYTF
-	TRBJ1-4	-	TRBV6-1	TGTGCCAGCAGTGAATTTGCGGAGAATGAAAAACTGTTTTTT	CASSEFAENEKLFF
-	TRBJ2-1	TRBD2	TRBV10-1	TGCGCCAGCAGTGAGTCAGGACTAGCGGGGAACAATGAGCAGTTCTTC	CASSESGLAGNNEQFF
-	TRBJ1-2	-	TRBV28	TGTGCCACCGGTACTAACTATGGCTACACCTTC	CATGTNYGYTF
-	TRBJ2-7	-	TRBV1	TGCACCAGCAGCCCCTGGGGACCAGCGGGCTCCCCCTACGAGCAGTACTTC	CTSSPWGPAGSPYEQYF
-	TRBJ1-4	-	TRBV7-9	TGTGCCAGCAGCTTAGCGTGGCAGGGGAATGAAAAACTGTTTTTT	CASSLAWQGNEKLFF
-	TRBJ2-2	TRBD1	TRBV29-1	TGCAGCGTTGGGGACAGGAGTAGATTTAGTGGCACCGGGGAGCTGTTTTTT	CSVGDRSRFSGTGELFF
-	TRBJ2-5	TRBD1	TRBV27	TGTGCCAGCAGTTTCGGTGACAGGGCTTCAGAGACCCAGTACTTC	CASSFGDRASETQYF
-	TRBJ1-1	TRBD1	TRBV29-1	TGCAGCGTACGCCGACAGGGGGAGCTTAGGTTT	CSVRRQGELRF
-	TRBJ2-5	-	TRBV7-9	TGTGCCAGCAGCTTATCCCCAGGTTCACAAGAGACCCAGTACTTC	CASSLSPGSQETQYF
-	TRBJ2-3	TRBD2	TRBV7-9	TGTGCCAGCAGTCAATCTAGCGGGAGCACAGATACGCAGTATTTT	CASSQSSGSTDTQYF
-	TRBJ2-7	TRBD1	TRBV19	TGTGCCAGTAGTGCCGGGACAGGGAGCTACGAGCAGTACTTC	CASSAGTGSYEQYF
once	TRBJ2-5	-	TRBV5-6	TGTGCCAGCAGCTTAGTGACTTTACTGCAAGAGACCCAGTACTTC	CASSLVTLLQETQYF
-	TRBJ2-7	TRBD1	TRBV7-9	TGTGCCTTTGACAGGGGAAGGGACGAGCAGTACTTC	CAFDRGRDEQYF
-	TRBJ1-1	-	TRBV19	TGTGCCAGTAGTATAGATCGGCAGGGGCTGACTGAAGCTTTCTTT	CASSIDRQGLTEAFF